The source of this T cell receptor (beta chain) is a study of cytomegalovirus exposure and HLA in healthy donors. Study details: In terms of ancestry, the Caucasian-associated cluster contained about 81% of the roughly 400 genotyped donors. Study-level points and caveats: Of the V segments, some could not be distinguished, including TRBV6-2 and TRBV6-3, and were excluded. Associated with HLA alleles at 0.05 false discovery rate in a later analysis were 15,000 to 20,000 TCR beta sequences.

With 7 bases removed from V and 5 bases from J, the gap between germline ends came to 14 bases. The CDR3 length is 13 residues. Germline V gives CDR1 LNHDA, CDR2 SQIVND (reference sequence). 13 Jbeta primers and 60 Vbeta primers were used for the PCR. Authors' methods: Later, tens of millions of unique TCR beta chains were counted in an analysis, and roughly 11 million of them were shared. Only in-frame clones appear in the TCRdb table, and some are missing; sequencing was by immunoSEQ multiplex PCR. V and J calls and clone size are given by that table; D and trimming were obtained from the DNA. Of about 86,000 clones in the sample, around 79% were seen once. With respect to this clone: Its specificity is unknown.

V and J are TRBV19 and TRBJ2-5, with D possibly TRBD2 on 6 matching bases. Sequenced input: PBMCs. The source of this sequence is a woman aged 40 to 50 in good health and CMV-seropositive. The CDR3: CASTGQGGETQYF. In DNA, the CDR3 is TGTGCCAGTACAGGCCAGGGAGGCGAGACCCAGTACTTC.